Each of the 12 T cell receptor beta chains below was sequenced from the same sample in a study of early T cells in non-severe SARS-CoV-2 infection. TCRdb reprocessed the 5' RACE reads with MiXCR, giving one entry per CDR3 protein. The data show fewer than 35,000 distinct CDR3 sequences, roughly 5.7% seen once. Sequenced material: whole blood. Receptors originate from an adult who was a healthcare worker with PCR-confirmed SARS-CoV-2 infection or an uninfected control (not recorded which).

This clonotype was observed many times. The chain's CDR3 is CAITSGTADTQYF. The CDR3 DNA follows: TGTGCCATTACTAGCGGGACCGCAGATACGCAGTATTTT. V usage is TRBV10-3 and J usage is TRBJ2-3; 10 bases match TRBD2. Per germline, CDR1 ENHRY and CDR2 SYGVKD. Trimming cost V 9 bases and J 4 bases; bases outside gene matches: 4. This CDR3 spans 13 amino acids.

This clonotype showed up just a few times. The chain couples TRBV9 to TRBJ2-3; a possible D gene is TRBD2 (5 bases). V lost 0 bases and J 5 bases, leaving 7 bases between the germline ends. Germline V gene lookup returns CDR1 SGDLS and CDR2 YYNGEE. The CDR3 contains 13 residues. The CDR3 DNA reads TGTGCCAGCAGCGTAGAAGAGGGAGATACGCAGTATTTT. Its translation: CASSVEEGDTQYF.

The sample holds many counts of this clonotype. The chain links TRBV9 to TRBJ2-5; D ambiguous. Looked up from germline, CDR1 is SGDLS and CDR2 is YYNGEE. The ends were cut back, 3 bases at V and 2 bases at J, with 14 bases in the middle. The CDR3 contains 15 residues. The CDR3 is CASSDHEDHQETQYF. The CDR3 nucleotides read TGTGCCAGCAGCGATCACGAGGACCATCAAGAGACCCAGTACTTC. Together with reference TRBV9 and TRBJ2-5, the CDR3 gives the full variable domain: DSGVTQTPKHLITATGQRVTLRCSPRSGDLSVYWYQQSLDQGLQFLIQYYNGEERAKGNILERFSAQQFPDLHSELNLSSLELGDSALYFCASSDHEDHQETQYFGPGTRLLVL.

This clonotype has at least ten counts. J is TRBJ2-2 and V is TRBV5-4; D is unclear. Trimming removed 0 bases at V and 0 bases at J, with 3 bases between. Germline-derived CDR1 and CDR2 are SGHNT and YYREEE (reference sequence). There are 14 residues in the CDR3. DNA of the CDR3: TGTGCCAGCAGCTTGGGAACGAACACCGGGGAGCTGTTTTTT. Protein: CASSLGTNTGELFF.

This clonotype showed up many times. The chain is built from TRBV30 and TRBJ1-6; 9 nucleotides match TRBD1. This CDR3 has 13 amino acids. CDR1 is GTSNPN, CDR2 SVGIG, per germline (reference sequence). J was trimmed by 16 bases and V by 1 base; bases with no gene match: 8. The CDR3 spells CAWSGVDRGVLHF. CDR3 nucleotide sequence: TGTGCCTGGAGTGGCGTGGACAGGGGAGTTCTCCACTTT.

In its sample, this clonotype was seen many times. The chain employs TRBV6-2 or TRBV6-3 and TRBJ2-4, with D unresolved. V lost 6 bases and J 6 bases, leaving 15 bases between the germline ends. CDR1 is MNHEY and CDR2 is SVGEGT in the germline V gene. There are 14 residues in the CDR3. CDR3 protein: CASRAPSMRNIQYF. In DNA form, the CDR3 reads TGTGCCAGCAGGGCCCCCAGTATGAGAAACATTCAGTACTTC.

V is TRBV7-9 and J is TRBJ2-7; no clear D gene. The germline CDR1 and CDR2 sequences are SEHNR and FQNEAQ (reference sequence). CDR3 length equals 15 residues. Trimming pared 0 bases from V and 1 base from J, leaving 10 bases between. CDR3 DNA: TGTGCCAGCAGCTTAGCGTCCCCCCCTTCCTACGAGCAGTACTTC. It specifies CASSLASPPSYEQYF.

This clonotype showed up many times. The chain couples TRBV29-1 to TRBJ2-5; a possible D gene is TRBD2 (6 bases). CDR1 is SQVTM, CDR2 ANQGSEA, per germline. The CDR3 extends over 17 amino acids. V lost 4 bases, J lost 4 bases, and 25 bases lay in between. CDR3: CSVVSSGVVSVRETQYF. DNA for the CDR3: TGCAGCGTTGTATCGTCGGGGGTGGTTTCTGTGCGAGAGACCCAGTACTTC. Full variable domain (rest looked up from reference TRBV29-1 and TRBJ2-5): SAVISQKPSRDICQRGTSLTIQCQVDSQVTMMFWYRQQPGQSLTLIATANQGSEATYESGFVIDKFPISRPNLTFSTLTVSNMSPEDSSIYLCSVVSSGVVSVRETQYFGPGTRLLVL.

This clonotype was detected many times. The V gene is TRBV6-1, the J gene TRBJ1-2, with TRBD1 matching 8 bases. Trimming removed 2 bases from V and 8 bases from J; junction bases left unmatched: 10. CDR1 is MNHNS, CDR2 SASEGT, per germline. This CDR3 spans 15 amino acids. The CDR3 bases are TGTGCCAGCAGTGAATGGGGGCAGGGGGCAACGGGCTACACCTTC. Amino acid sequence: CASSEWGQGATGYTF.

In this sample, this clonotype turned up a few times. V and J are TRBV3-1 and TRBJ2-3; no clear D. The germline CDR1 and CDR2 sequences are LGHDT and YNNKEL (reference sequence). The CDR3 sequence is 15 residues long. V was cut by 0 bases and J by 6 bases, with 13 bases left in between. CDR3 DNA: TGTGCCAGCAGCCAAGATGGAATGTCCGGGGATACGCAGTATTTT. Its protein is CASSQDGMSGDTQYF.

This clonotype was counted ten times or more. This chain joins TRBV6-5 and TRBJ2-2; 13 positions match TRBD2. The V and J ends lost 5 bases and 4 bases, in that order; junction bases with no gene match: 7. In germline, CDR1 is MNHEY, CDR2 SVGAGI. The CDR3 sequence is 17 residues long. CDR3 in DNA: TGTGCCAGCAGTCAACTAGCGGGGGGGCCGGGCACCGGGGAGCTGTTTTTT. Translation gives CASSQLAGGPGTGELFF.

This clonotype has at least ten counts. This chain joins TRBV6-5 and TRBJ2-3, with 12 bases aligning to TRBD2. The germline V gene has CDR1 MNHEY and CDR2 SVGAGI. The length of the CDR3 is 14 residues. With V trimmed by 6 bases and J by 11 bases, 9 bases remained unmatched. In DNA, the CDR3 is TGTGCCAGCAGGCCGACTAGCGGGAGCTCCTGGCAGTATTTT. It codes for CASRPTSGSSWQYF.